This TCR beta chain emerged from a study of STAT5B mutations in CD4+ large granular lymphocyte leukemia. Repertoires were generated with immunoSEQ multiplex PCR, while TCRdb's copy carries only in-frame clones and drops some. This sample has 30,000 to 35,000 clones, with roughly three quarters found just once. CDR3 length: 16 amino acids. Trimming removed 1 base at V and 2 bases at J, with 14 bases between. Germline CDR1 SGHDT, CDR2 YYEEEE. Study results and limitations: Patient CD4-sorted repertoires looked more clonal than healthy CD4+ repertoires, even without putative leukemic clones. Higher CD4+ than CD8+ T-LGLL clonality might reflect small sample size.

Comments on this clone: Its antigen is as yet unknown.

This clonotype was sampled from a human donor in good health. The sample was CD4+ T cells from blood buffy coats. V usage is TRBV5-6 and J usage is TRBJ2-3; D uncertain. The CDR3 region has the DNA TGTGCCAGCAGCTTGATAGGCGAATCCTACACAGATACGCAGTATTTT. Its protein product is CASSLIGESYTDTQYF.